What follows is one T cell receptor beta chain and its context. Its antigen is still unknown. From the 5' RACE reads, TCRdb called clonotypes with MiXCR, one entry per CDR3 protein. The sample yields tens of thousands of distinct CDR3 sequences, 28% seen once. Points from the study as a whole: Tumor memory CD4+ T cell TCR gene usage was found to cluster with blood and lymph node memory CD4+ cells and with lymph node naive CD4+ cells. Larger-cohort validation covered only one TCR beta V-J rearrangement.

This clonotype originated in a female donor with breast cancer. Sequenced input: tumor-infiltrating memory CD4+ T cells sorted from the breast tumor. Described subset: memory CD4+ T cells, CD4+CD45RO+CD25-.

CDR3 region: CASRPTGISHQPQHF. CDR3 DNA sequence: TGTGCCAGCAGACCGACAGGGATTTCTCATCAGCCCCAGCATTTT. The chain recombines TRBV6-2 or TRBV6-3 with TRBJ1-5; 7 bases align to TRBD1. The CDR3 length is 15 residues. With 6 bases clipped from V and 5 bases from J, the junction kept 10 bases outside the gene matches. Germline V gene lookup returns CDR1 MNHEY and CDR2 SVGEGT.